Following are 21 T cell receptor beta chains from one sample sequenced in a study of T cell responses to AZD1222 COVID-19 vaccine. The method was immunoSEQ multiplex PCR; TCRdb's version includes in-frame clones alone and lacks a portion of them. This repertoire shows some 150,000 clones, about 82% found once; its top ten account for approximately 5%. The sample here was peripheral blood, taken 28 days after the second AZD1222 dose. The source of these receptors is an adult who received the AZD1222 COVID-19 vaccine.

This chain uses TRBV27 with TRBJ1-5, with unresolved D. This CDR3 region has 12 residues. V lost 4 bases and J lost 3, with 4 bases in between. From germline, CDR1 is MNHEY and CDR2 SMNVEV (reference sequence). The CDR3 DNA reads as TGTGCCAGCAGTTCCCTCAATCAGCCCCAGCATTTT. Translated, it gives CASSSLNQPQHF.

The V call is TRBV11-3, the J call TRBJ2-3; D is uncertain. CDR3 length: 14 amino acids. The V end was cut by 5 bases, the J end by 0 bases, with 9 bases between. Germline loops: CDR1 SGHNT, CDR2 YENEEA. CDR3 bases: TGTGCCAGCAGCCCGCACAAAAGCACAGATACGCAGTATTTT. Encoded protein: CASSPHKSTDTQYF.

The J gene is TRBJ2-7, the V gene TRBV5-1; D unclear. Looked up from germline, CDR1 is SGHRS and CDR2 is YFSETQ. The CDR3 has 14 amino acids. Trimming took 7 bases from V and 0 from J, leaving 14 bases between them. CDR3 in amino acids: CASSDSSLSYEQYF. The CDR3 bases are TGCGCCAGCTCTGACTCCTCCCTCTCCTACGAGCAGTACTTC.

J is TRBJ2-2 and V is TRBV6-1; the match to TRBD1 covers 8 bases. Germline V gene lookup returns CDR1 MNHNS and CDR2 SASEGT. This CDR3 has 16 residues. The V segment lost 4 bases and the J segment 0 bases; nucleotides outside the gene matches: 4. DNA of the CDR3: TGTGCCAGCAGTGGGGGGACAGGAGCGAACACCGGGGAGCTGTTTTTT. Protein sequence: CASSGGTGANTGELFF.

The chain has TRBV18 and TRBJ2-7; D unresolved. Per germline, CDR1 KGHSH and CDR2 LQKENI. The V and J ends lost 0 bases and 6 bases respectively, with 12 bases between them. The CDR3 is 14 residues long. For the CDR3, the DNA is TGTGCCAGCTCACCACCCGAGACTGTCGCCGAGCAGTACTTC. Amino acid sequence: CASSPPETVAEQYF. The complete variable domain, with remaining parts taken from reference TRBV18 and TRBJ2-7, reads NAGVMQNPRHLVRRRGQEARLRCSPMKGHSHVYWYRQLPEEGLKFMVYLQKENIIDESGMPKERFSAEFPKEGPSILRIQQVVRGDSAAYFCASSPPETVAEQYFGPGTRLTVT.

CDR3 amino acids: CASSSGTANYGYTF. In DNA form, the CDR3 reads TGCGCCAGCAGCAGTGGGACAGCTAACTATGGCTACACCTTC. The V gene is TRBV5-1, the J gene TRBJ1-2; 7 nucleotides line up with TRBD1. CDR1 and CDR2 (germline): SGHRS, YFSETQ. V lost 4 bases to trimming and J lost 0 bases; unmatched junction nucleotides: 3. CDR3 size: 14 residues.

V gene TRBV5-1 combines with J gene TRBJ2-1, with 9 positions matching TRBD2. J was trimmed by 9 bases and V by 3 bases; bases with no gene match: 7. Germline-derived CDR1 and CDR2 are SGHRS and YFSETQ. The CDR3 totals 14 residues. CDR3 sequence: CASSYGTAGGEQFF. In DNA form, the CDR3 reads TGCGCCAGCAGCTATGGGACAGCGGGAGGTGAGCAGTTCTTC.

The chain is built from TRBV11-2 and TRBJ1-3, with 7 positions matching TRBD1. The ends lost 3 bases at V and 0 bases at J; junction bases unmatched: 5. The CDR3 sequence is 16 residues long. Germline CDR1 reads SGHAT; CDR2 reads FQNNGV. CDR3 in amino acids: CASSFGTAFSGNTIYF. DNA of the CDR3: TGTGCCAGCAGCTTCGGGACAGCCTTCTCTGGAAACACCATATATTTT.

The chain couples TRBV28 to TRBJ2-7; D might be TRBD2 (7 bases). Germline lookup yields CDR1 MDHEN and CDR2 SYDVKM. The CDR3 length is 16 residues. V shed 5 bases and J shed 5 bases, with 22 bases lying between them. Here the CDR3 DNA reads TGTGCCAGCAGTCCGGGGGGAGCGGACAGTAAAAACGAGCAGTACTTC. Protein product: CASSPGGADSKNEQYF.

In this sample, this clone turned up once. The chain carries TRBV6-4 and TRBJ2-1, with D unresolved. CDR1 is MRHNA, CDR2 SNTAGT, per germline. The CDR3 runs to 13 residues. V was trimmed by 0 bases and J by 8 bases, leaving 8 bases between them. The CDR3 DNA reads TGTGCCAGCAGTGACTCACCGGGCGATGAGCAGTTCTTC. Protein sequence: CASSDSPGDEQFF.

This chain uses TRBV4-1 with TRBJ2-7; 9 bases fit TRBD1. Germline V CDR1 and CDR2: MGHRA, YSYEKL. CDR3 length: 15 residues. Trimming removed 4 bases from V and 4 bases from J; junction bases left unmatched: 8. The CDR3 region is CASSLLRDRVYEQYF. CDR3 nucleotide sequence: TGCGCCAGCAGCCTTCTCCGGGACAGGGTGTACGAGCAGTACTTC.

The chain carries TRBV5-4 and TRBJ2-1; 9 bases align to TRBD1. Germline CDR1 is SGHNT and CDR2 is YYREEE (reference sequence). The junction had 6 bases not matched to a gene; V was cut back by 4 bases and J by 1 base. This CDR3 is 16 amino acids long. The CDR3 sequence: CASSPPQGASYNEQFF. Here the CDR3 DNA reads TGTGCCAGCAGCCCGCCACAGGGGGCGTCCTACAATGAGCAGTTCTTC.

This clone was recorded only once. The rearrangement joins TRBV30 to TRBJ2-7; 8 bases match TRBD1. This CDR3 has 15 amino acids. The germline V gene has CDR1 GTSNPN and CDR2 SVGIG (reference sequence). V shed 2 bases, J shed 7 bases, and the junction held 13 bases outside the gene matches. The CDR3 region is CAWSTPRTGTGEQYF. The CDR3 DNA follows: TGTGCCTGGAGTACTCCGAGGACAGGGACGGGGGAGCAGTACTTC.

This sequence joins TRBV10-3 and TRBJ1-3; possibly TRBD1 for D (5 bases). V lost 8 bases and J lost 4, with 15 bases in between. Germline V CDR1 and CDR2: ENHRY, SYGVKD. The CDR3 totals 14 residues. DNA of the CDR3: TGTGCCATCTGGCGGGGCAGTCTAGGAAACACCATATATTTT. This sequence encodes CAIWRGSLGNTIYF.

This clone was detected only once. The chain carries TRBV5-4 and TRBJ2-2; a weak D match, TRBD2 (5 bases). Germline CDR1 SGHNT, CDR2 YYREEE (reference sequence). The V gene lost 3 bases and the J gene lost 3 bases, with 6 bases spanning the gap. This CDR3 has 13 residues. The CDR3 sequence is CASSWGDTGELFF. CDR3 nucleotides: TGTGCCAGCAGCTGGGGAGACACCGGGGAGCTGTTTTTT.

This rearrangement joins TRBV9 to TRBJ2-7; 8 nucleotides match TRBD1. V lost 1 base to trimming and J lost 1 base; unmatched junction nucleotides: 7. Germline lookup yields CDR1 SGDLS and CDR2 YYNGEE. This CDR3 comprises 16 residues. CDR3 residues: CASSVPGTGPSYEQYF. In DNA form, the CDR3 reads TGTGCCAGCAGCGTACCCGGGACAGGACCTTCCTACGAGCAGTACTTC.

The chain uses TRBV18 and TRBJ2-1; the match to TRBD2 covers 7 bases. The CDR3 contains 16 residues. Germline CDR1 KGHSH, CDR2 LQKENI. V lost 2 bases, J lost 4 bases, and 8 bases stayed unmatched. CDR3: CASSPGIQRGYNEQFF. CDR3 DNA sequence: TGTGCCAGCTCACCAGGTATCCAGCGGGGTTACAATGAGCAGTTCTTC.

The chain couples TRBV4-1 to TRBJ1-2; 8 bases fit TRBD1. V gave up 1 base and J gave up 0 bases; unmatched junction bases: 10. In germline, CDR1 is MGHRA, CDR2 YSYEKL. The CDR3 spans 18 residues. The CDR3: CASSQVHPLQGANYGYTF. The CDR3 nucleotides read TGCGCCAGCAGCCAAGTACACCCTTTACAGGGGGCTAACTATGGCTACACCTTC.

The chain couples TRBV27 to TRBJ2-2; D may be TRBD2 (5 bases). Germline-derived CDR1 and CDR2 are MNHEY and SMNVEV (reference sequence). Trimming took 3 bases from V and 5 from J, leaving 7 bases between them. This CDR3 is 13 amino acids long. DNA of the CDR3: TGTGCCAGCAGTTTGGGGAGAACCGGGGAGCTGTTTTTT. Translated: CASSLGRTGELFF.

This sequence joins TRBV2 and TRBJ2-1; TRBD2 matches at 11 bases. V shed 7 bases, J shed 6 bases, and the junction held 8 bases outside the gene matches. The CDR3 loop spans 15 amino acids. Per germline, CDR1 SNHLY and CDR2 FYNNEI. The DNA of the CDR3 is TGTGCCAGCAACCGACTAGCGGGACCCTCCAATGAGCAGTTCTTC. Translated: CASNRLAGPSNEQFF. The full variable domain, completed using reference TRBV2 and TRBJ2-1, is EPEVTQTPSHQVTQMGQEVILRCVPISNHLYFYWYRQILGQKVEFLVSFYNNEISEKSEIFDDQFSVERPDGSNFTLKIRSTKLEDSAMYFCASNRLAGPSNEQFFGPGTRLTVL.

This chain uses TRBV28 with TRBJ1-6, with D possibly being TRBD1 (6 bases). CDR1 is MDHEN and CDR2 is SYDVKM in the germline V gene. The V end lost 8 bases, the J end lost 2 bases, and 13 bases lay between the germline ends. This CDR3 is 15 amino acids long. Here the CDR3 DNA reads TGTGCCAGCTCCTCGGGGGCTGCCTATAATTCACCCCTCCACTTT. It is translated as CASSSGAAYNSPLHF.